Listed below are T cell receptor beta chains from one sample, sequenced in a study of blood T cell repertoires in COVID-19. The repertoire was sequenced with immunoSEQ multiplex PCR; TCRdb's copy has only in-frame clones and lacks some. The table records about 410,000 clones, about nine tenths of them present only once. The sample consisted of peripheral blood. The receptor source for this set is a woman aged 30 to 39 with active or convalescent COVID-19. Both conserved end residues are part of each CDR3. D genes are given only for firm matches.

J gene	D gene	V gene	CDR3 DNA	CDR3 protein
TRBJ2-3	TRBD1	TRBV19	TGTGCCAGTAGTATAGACTTGACAGGGAGTGGAGATACGCAGTATTTT	CASSIDLTGSGDTQYF
TRBJ1-2	-	TRBV19	TGTGCCAGTAGTACCAAGGTCGGGGGGGGTAGCTATGGCTACACCTTC	CASSTKVGGGSYGYTF
TRBJ1-1	TRBD1	TRBV2	TGTGCCAGCAGTCAAGCCAGGACAGGGGGCGAAGCTTTCTTT	CASSQARTGGEAFF
TRBJ2-7	TRBD1	TRBV7-8	TGTGCCAGCAGGCAAGGGGGCGCATTCTACGAGCAGTACTTC	CASRQGGAFYEQYF
TRBJ1-1	TRBD1	TRBV3-1/TRBV3-2	TGTGCCAGCAGGGGACAGGGTCTGAACACTGAAGCTTTCTTT	CASRGQGLNTEAFF
TRBJ2-7	-	TRBV3-1/TRBV3-2	TGTGCCAGCACGGCAGGGAACTACGAGCAGTACTTC	CASTAGNYEQYF
TRBJ1-2	-	TRBV3-1/TRBV3-2	TGTGCCAGCAGCCAATCCCCGGGGGGCGCTTATGGCTACACCTTC	CASSQSPGGAYGYTF
TRBJ2-1	TRBD2	TRBV3-1/TRBV3-2	TGTGCCAGCAGTTATTTAGCGGGGGGTTACAATGAGCAGTTCTTC	CASSYLAGGYNEQFF
TRBJ1-2	TRBD1	TRBV6-5	TGTGCCAGCAGTACCGGACAGGGCGGGTATGGCTACACCTTC	CASSTGQGGYGYTF
TRBJ1-5	TRBD1	TRBV7-9	TGTGCCAGCAGCTCAGGACAGGGGGCGCTTGGTCAGCCCCAGCATTTT	CASSSGQGALGQPQHF
TRBJ1-2	-	TRBV18	TGTGCCAGCTCACCACCGGCCAGATTTAACTATGGCTACACCTTC	CASSPPARFNYGYTF
TRBJ1-1	-	TRBV4-1	TGCGCCAGCAGCCAACAGACCGACGGCGGCACTGAAGCTTTCTTT	CASSQQTDGGTEAFF
TRBJ1-3	-	TRBV28	TGTGCCAGCAGTCGCGCTGGAAACACCATATATTTT	CASSRAGNTIYF
TRBJ2-2	-	TRBV11-2	TGTGCCAGCAGCCCAGGGGACACCGGGGAGCTGTTTTTT	CASSPGDTGELFF
TRBJ1-2	-	TRBV5-1	TGCGCCAGCAGCTTTTCAGGCAGTAACTATGGCTACACCTTC	CASSFSGSNYGYTF
TRBJ1-5	-	TRBV7-9	TGTGCCAGCAGCTTAAGCAGGGTCGAGCCCCAGCATTTT	CASSLSRVEPQHF
TRBJ2-1	-	TRBV19	TGTGCCAGTAGTAGGGAGGGGCAGGGGAGGAATGAGCAGTTCTTC	CASSREGQGRNEQFF
TRBJ2-7	TRBD2	TRBV18	TGTGCCAGCTCGCGGGAGGGCCCCACCTACGAGCAGTACTTC	CASSREGPTYEQYF
TRBJ1-4	-	TRBV7-9	TGTGCCAGCAGCTTAAGGCGGCCTGAAAAACTGTTTTTT	CASSLRRPEKLFF
TRBJ1-6	-	TRBV7-9	TGTGCCAGCAGCTTATCGCCCTTGGAGGGAAGTTATAATTCACCCCTCCACTTT	CASSLSPLEGSYNSPLHF
TRBJ2-1	-	TRBV24-1	TGTGCCACCAGTGATCGTAGTACCTCCTACAATGAGCAGTTCTTC	CATSDRSTSYNEQFF
TRBJ1-1	-	TRBV25-1	TGTGCCAGCAGGGTGGGACAGAACACTGAAGCTTTCTTT	CASRVGQNTEAFF
TRBJ2-7	TRBD1	TRBV7-2	TGTGCCAGCAGCCCAGGGGGTTGGCCCCGGAGCTCCTACGAGCAGTACTTC	CASSPGGWPRSSYEQYF
TRBJ1-1	-	TRBV4-1	TGCGCCAGCAGCCAAGTTCGGCGGGGGGGGAACACTGAAGCTTTCTTT	CASSQVRRGGNTEAFF
TRBJ1-4	-	TRBV9	TGTGCCAGCAGCCCGATGACAGGCGTTAATGAAAAACTGTTTTTT	CASSPMTGVNEKLFF
TRBJ2-1	-	TRBV3-1/TRBV3-2	TGTGCCAGCAGCCAAGATTTACTAGATTCGTACAATGAGCAGTTCTTC	CASSQDLLDSYNEQFF
TRBJ2-4	TRBD1	TRBV6-5	TGTGCCACGAGGTTATCAGGGGGATCGAACATTCAGTACTTC	CATRLSGGSNIQYF
TRBJ1-5	TRBD1	TRBV6-5	TGTGCCAGCAGTCAGCGACAGGGTGGCAATCAGCCCCAGCATTTT	CASSQRQGGNQPQHF
TRBJ1-5	TRBD1	TRBV2	TGTGCCAGCAGCCTGGGACAGGGTTATTCCGGGGGTAGGGGTCAGCCCCAGCATTTT	CASSLGQGYSGGRGQPQHF